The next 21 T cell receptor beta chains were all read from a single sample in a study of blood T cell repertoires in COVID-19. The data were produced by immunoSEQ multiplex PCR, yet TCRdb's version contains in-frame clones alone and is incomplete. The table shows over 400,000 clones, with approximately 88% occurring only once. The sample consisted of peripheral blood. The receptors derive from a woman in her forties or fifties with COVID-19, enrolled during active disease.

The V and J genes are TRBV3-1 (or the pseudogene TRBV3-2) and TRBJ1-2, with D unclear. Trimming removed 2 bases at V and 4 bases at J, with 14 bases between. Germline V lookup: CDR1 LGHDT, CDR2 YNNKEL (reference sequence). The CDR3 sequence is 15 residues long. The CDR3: CASSQRSEGGYGYTF. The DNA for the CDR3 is TGTGCCAGCAGCCAAAGGTCGGAGGGCGGCTATGGCTACACCTTC.

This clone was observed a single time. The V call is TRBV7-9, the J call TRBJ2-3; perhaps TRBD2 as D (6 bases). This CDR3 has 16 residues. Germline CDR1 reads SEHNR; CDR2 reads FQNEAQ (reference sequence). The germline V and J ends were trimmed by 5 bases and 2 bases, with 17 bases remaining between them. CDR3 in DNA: TGTGCCAGCAGCCAGGGACTGGCGTTTAACACAGATACGCAGTATTTT. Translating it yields CASSQGLAFNTDTQYF.

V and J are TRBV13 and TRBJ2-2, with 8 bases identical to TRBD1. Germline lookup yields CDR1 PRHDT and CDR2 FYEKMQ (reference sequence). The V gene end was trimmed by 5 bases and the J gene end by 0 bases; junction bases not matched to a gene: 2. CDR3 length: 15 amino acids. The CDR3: CASSRTGPNTGELFF. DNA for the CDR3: TGTGCCAGCAGCCGGACAGGGCCGAACACCGGGGAGCTGTTTTTT.

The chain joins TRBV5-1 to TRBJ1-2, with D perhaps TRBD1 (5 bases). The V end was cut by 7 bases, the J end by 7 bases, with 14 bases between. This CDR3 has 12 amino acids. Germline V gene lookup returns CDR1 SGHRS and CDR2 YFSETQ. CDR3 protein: CASPSGGGGYTF. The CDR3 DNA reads TGCGCCAGCCCTTCAGGCGGGGGTGGCTACACCTTC. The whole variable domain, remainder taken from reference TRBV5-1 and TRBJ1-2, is KAGVTQTPRYLIKTRGQQVTLSCSPISGHRSVSWYQQTPGQGLQFLFEYFSETQRNKGNFPGRFSGRQFSNSRSEMNVSTLELGDSALYLCASPSGGGGYTFGSGTRLTVV.

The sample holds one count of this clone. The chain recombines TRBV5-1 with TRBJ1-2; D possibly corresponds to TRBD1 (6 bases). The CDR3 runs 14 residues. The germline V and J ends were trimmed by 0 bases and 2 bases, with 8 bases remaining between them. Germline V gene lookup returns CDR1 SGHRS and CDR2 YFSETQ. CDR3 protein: CASSLGQDNYGYTF. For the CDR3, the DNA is TGCGCCAGCAGCTTGGGACAGGACAACTATGGCTACACCTTC.

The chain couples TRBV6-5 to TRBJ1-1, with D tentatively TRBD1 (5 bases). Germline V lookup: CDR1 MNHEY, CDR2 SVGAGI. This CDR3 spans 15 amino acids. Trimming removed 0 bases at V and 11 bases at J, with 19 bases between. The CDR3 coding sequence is TGTGCCAGCAGTTACTCGACGGGGGATTTCTCCGGGGCTTTCTTT. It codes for CASSYSTGDFSGAFF.

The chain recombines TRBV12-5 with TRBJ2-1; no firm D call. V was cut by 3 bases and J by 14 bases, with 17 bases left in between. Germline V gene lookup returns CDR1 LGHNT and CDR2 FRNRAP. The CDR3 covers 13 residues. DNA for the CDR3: TGTGCTAGTGGTTTCTCCTCGACACGGCAGGAGTTCTTC. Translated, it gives CASGFSSTRQEFF.

The CDR3 bases are TGTGCCAGCAGCTTCGGCAGGGCCCCGCCTAACACTGAAGCTTTCTTT. This sequence encodes CASSFGRAPPNTEAFF. The chain joins TRBV11-2 to TRBJ1-1; tentatively, D is TRBD1 (5 bases). Germline CDR1 SGHAT, CDR2 FQNNGV. Between the trimmed V and J ends, which lost 3 bases and 2 bases, there was a span of 16 bases. The CDR3 runs to 16 residues.

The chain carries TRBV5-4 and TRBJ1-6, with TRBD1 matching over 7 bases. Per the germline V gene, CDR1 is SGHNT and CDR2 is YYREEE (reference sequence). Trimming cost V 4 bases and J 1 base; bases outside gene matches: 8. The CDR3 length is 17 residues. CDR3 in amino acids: CASSRGQVFSYNSPLHF. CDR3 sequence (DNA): TGTGCCAGCAGCAGAGGACAGGTCTTTTCCTATAATTCACCCCTCCACTTT.

CDR3 bases: TGTGCCAGCAGTGAGTCTAGCGGGGCCACAGATACGCAGTATTTT. This encodes CASSESSGATDTQYF. V usage is TRBV2 and J usage is TRBJ2-3; 9 bases line up with TRBD2. The CDR3 length is 15 residues. The ends lost 3 bases at V and 2 bases at J; junction bases unmatched: 3. CDR1 is SNHLY, CDR2 FYNNEI, per germline.

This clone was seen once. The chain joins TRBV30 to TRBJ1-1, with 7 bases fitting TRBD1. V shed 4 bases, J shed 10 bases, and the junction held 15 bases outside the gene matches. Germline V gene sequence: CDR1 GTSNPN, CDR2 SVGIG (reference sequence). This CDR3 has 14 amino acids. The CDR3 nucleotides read TGTGCCTGGAAGGGCAGGGGGGCGAGTGGTCGAGCTTTCTTT. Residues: CAWKGRGASGRAFF.

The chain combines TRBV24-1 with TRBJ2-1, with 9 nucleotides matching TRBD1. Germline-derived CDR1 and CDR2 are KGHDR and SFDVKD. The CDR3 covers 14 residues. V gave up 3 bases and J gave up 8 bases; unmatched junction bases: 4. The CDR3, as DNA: TGTGCCACCAGTGATGGGACAGGGACCGATGAGCAGTTCTTC. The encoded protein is CATSDGTGTDEQFF.

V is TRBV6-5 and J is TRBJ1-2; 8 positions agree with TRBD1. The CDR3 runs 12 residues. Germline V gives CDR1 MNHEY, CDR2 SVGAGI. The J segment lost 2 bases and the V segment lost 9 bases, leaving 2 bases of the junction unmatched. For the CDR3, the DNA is TGTGCCAGTGGGGACAGGAACTATGGCTACACCTTC. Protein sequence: CASGDRNYGYTF.

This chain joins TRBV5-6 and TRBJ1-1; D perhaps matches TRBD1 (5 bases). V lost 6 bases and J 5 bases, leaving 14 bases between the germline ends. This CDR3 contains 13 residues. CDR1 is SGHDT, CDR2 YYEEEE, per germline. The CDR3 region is CASKRERGTEAFF. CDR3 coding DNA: TGTGCCAGCAAGAGGGAACGGGGGACTGAAGCTTTCTTT.

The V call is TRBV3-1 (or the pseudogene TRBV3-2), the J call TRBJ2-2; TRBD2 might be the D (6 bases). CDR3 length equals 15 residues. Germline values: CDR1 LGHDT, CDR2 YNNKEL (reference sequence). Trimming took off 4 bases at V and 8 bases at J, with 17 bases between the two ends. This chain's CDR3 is CASSRGTGREGELFF. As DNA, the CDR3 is TGTGCCAGCAGCCGCGGGACGGGCAGGGAAGGGGAGCTGTTTTTT.

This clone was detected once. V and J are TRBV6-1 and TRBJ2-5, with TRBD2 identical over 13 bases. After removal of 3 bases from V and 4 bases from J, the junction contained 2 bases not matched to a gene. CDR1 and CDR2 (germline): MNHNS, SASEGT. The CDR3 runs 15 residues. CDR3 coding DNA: TGTGCCAGCAGTGATGGGACTAGCGGGATAGAGACCCAGTACTTC. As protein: CASSDGTSGIETQYF.

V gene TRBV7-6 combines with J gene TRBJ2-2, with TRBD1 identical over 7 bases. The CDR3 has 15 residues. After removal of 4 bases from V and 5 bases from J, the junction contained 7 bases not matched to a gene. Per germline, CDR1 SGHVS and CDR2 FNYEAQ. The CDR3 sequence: CASSSRQGETGELFF. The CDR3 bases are TGTGCCAGCAGCTCACGACAGGGTGAAACCGGGGAGCTGTTTTTT.

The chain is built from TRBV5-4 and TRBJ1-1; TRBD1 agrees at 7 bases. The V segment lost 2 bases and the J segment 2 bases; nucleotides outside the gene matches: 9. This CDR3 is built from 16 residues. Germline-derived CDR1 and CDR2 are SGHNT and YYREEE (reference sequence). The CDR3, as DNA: TGTGCCAGCAGCTTATACGACAGGGATCGTAACACTGAAGCTTTCTTT. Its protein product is CASSLYDRDRNTEAFF.

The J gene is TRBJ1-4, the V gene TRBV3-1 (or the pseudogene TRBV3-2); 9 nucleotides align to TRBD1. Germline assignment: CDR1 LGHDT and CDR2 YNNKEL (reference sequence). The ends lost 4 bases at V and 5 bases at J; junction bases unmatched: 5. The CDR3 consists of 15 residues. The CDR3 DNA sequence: TGTGCCAGCAGCCTTACCGGGACAGGGAATGAAAAACTGTTTTTT. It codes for CASSLTGTGNEKLFF.

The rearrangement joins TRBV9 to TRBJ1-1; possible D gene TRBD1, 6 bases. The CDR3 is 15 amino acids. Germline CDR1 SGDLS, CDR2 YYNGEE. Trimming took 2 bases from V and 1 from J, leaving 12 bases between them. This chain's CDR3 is CASSVDAQGNTEAFF. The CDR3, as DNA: TGTGCCAGCAGCGTCGACGCACAGGGGAACACTGAAGCTTTCTTT.

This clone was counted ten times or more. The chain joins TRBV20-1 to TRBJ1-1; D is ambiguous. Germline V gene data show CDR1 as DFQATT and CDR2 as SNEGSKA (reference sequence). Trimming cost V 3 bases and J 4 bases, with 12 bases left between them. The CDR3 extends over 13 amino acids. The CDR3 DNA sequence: TGCAGTGCTAGTGTCCAAGAGGGCACTGAAGCTTTCTTT. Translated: CSASVQEGTEAFF.